This TCR beta chain stems from a study of identical twins' blood T cells. MiXCR, run by TCRdb on the 5' RACE reads, gives a single entry per CDR3 protein. This table holds 350,000 to 400,000 distinct CDR3 sequences, over 25% found once. Six healthy women, forming three identical twin pairs, donated samples. Reared together, all three twin pairs probably met the same infectious agents and vaccines. This clonotype was observed a handful of times. V was pared by 5 bases and J by 1 base, with 11 bases between. The CDR3 loop spans 14 amino acids. From germline, CDR1 is SEHNR and CDR2 FQNEAQ (reference sequence).

The source of this sequence is a woman aged 18-49 years in good health. The chain joins TRBV7-9 to TRBJ1-1; D is undetermined. Sequencing was performed on PBMCs. In DNA form, the CDR3 reads TGTGCCAGCAGCCCCCCCGGCGGGAACACTGAAGCTTTCTTT. Its translation: CASSPPGGNTEAFF.